This is a list of T cell receptor beta chains from one sample in a study of post-analysis software for immune sequencing data. From the PCR reads, TCRdb called clonotypes with MiXCR, one entry per CDR3 protein. The sample carries hundreds of thousands of distinct CDR3 sequences, just under 30% recorded once. The sequencing sample was made of blood. The receptors were gathered from a girl between 5 and 17 years old with multiple sclerosis. The CDR3 runs from the conserved cysteine through the conserved F or W. Fields, in order: J gene, V gene, CDR3 protein.

>TRBJ1-5|TRBV28
CASSLGREGGNQPQHF
>TRBJ2-7|TRBV20-1
CSARNRLDANEQYF
>TRBJ2-1|TRBV2
CASGLAGGHEQFF
>TRBJ2-7|TRBV20-1
CSARTAGGRHEQYF
>TRBJ2-4|TRBV12-3/TRBV12-4
CASSTRGANIQYF
>TRBJ2-5|TRBV4-2
CASSQVSGTGDVIQETQYF
>TRBJ2-1|TRBV3-1
CASSQRRAYEQFF
>NA|TRBV6-5
CASSYGLGGALGNEQYF
>TRBJ1-1|TRBV20-1
CSAYQGVNTEAFF
>TRBJ1-2|TRBV12-3/TRBV12-4
CASSLTGEATF
>TRBJ1-5|TRBV28
CASSFINDQPQHF
>TRBJ2-5|TRBV3-1
CASSQEVTSGSSETQYF
>TRBJ2-5|TRBV29-1
CSAQLAGEETQYF